This T cell receptor (beta chain) was retrieved from a study of cytomegalovirus exposure and HLA in healthy donors. Data came from immunoSEQ multiplex PCR; TCRdb stores just in-frame clones and leaves some out. Among 250,000 or so clones listed, about 87% were seen once. The length of the CDR3 is 14 residues. Germline V gene lookup returns CDR1 SGHAT and CDR2 FQNNGV. V lost 1 base and J lost 10; bases outside the gene matches: 9. This clone was found once. Its antigen remains unknown. Study-level points and caveats: The study put around 180 TCR beta chains on its list as cytomegalovirus-associated.

The sample consisted of PBMCs. The source is a man aged 18-30 years in good health and CMV-seronegative. V and J are TRBV11-2 and TRBJ1-2; 7 bases align to TRBD1. The CDR3 DNA sequence: TGTGCCAGCAGCTTAGGGTTCGGGGACAGAGCCTACACCTTC. It translates to CASSLGFGDRAYTF.